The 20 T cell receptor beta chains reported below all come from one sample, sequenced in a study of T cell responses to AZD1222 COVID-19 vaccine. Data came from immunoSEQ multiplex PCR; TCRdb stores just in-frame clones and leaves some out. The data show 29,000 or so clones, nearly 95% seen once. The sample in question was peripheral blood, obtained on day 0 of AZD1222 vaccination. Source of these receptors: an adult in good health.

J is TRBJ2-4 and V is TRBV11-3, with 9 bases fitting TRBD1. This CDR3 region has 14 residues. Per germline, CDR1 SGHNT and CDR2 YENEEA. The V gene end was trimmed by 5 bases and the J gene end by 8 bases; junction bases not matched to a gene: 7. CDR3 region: CASSQTGGTDIQYF. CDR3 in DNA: TGTGCCAGCAGCCAGACAGGGGGGACGGACATTCAGTACTTC. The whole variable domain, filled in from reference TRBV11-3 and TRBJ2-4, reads EAGVVQSPRYKIIEKKQPVAFWCNPISGHNTLYWYLQNLGQGPELLIRYENEEAVDDSQLPKDRFSAERLKGVDSTLKIQPAELGDSAVYLCASSQTGGTDIQYFGAGTRLSVL.

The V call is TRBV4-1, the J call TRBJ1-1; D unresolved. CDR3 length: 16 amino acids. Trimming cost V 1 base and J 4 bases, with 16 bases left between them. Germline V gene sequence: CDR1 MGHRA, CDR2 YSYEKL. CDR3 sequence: CASSQVGSGPATEAFF. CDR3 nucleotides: TGCGCCAGCAGCCAAGTTGGATCGGGTCCTGCCACTGAAGCTTTCTTT.

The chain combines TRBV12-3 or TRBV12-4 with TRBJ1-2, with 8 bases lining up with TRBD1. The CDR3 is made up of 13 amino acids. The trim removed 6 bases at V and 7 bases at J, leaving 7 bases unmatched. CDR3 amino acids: CASSLRDRSGYTF. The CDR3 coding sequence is TGTGCCAGCAGCCTCCGGGACAGGAGTGGCTACACCTTC.

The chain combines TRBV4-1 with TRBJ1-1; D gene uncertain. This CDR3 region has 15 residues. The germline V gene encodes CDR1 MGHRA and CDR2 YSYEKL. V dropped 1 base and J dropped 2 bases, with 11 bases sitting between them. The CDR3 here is CASSQGRTENTEAFF. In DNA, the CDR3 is TGCGCCAGCAGCCAAGGGAGGACGGAAAACACTGAAGCTTTCTTT.

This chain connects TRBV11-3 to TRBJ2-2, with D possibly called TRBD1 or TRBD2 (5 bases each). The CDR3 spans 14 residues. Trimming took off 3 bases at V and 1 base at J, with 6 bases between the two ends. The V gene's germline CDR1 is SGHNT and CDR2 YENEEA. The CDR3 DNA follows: TGTGCCAGCAGCTTTGGGGGGAACACCGGGGAGCTGTTTTTT. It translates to CASSFGGNTGELFF.

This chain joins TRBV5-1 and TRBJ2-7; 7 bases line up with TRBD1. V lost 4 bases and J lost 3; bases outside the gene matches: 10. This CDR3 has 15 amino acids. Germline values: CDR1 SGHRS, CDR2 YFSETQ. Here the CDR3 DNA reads TGCGCCAGCAGCATGACAGGGTTAAACGACTACGAGCAGTACTTC. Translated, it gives CASSMTGLNDYEQYF.

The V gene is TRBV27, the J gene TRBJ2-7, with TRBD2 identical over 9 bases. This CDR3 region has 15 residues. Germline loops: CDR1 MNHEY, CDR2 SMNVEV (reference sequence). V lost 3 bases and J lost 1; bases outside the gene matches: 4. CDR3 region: CASSFEAGGSYEQYF. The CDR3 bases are TGTGCCAGCAGTTTCGAGGCGGGGGGGTCCTACGAGCAGTACTTC.

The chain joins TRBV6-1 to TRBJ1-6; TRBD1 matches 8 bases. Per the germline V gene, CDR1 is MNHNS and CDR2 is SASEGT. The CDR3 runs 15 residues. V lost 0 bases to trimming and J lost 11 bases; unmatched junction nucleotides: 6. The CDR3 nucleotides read TGTGCCAGCAGTGAAGCGGAAGACAGGGGTACACCCCTCCACTTT. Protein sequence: CASSEAEDRGTPLHF.

The CDR3 DNA reads as TGTGCCAGCAGCTTGACAGTTATGAACACTGAAGCTTTCTTT. Protein product: CASSLTVMNTEAFF. This sequence joins TRBV5-4 and TRBJ1-1; D remains ambiguous. Germline values: CDR1 SGHNT, CDR2 YYREEE (reference sequence). Trimming left V 1 base short and J 0 bases short, with 7 bases between. The CDR3 loop spans 14 amino acids.

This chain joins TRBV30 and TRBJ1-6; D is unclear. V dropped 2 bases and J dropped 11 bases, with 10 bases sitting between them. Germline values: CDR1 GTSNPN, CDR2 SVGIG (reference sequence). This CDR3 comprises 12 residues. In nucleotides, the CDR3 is TGTGCCTGGAGTTTCCTCAGGACACCCCTCCACTTT. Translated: CAWSFLRTPLHF.

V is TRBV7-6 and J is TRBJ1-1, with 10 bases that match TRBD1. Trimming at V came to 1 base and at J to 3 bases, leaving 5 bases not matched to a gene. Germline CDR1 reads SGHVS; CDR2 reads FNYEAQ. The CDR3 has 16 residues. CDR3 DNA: TGTGCCAGCAGCTTAGGAGGTGGACAGGGGGACACTGAAGCTTTCTTT. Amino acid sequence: CASSLGGGQGDTEAFF.

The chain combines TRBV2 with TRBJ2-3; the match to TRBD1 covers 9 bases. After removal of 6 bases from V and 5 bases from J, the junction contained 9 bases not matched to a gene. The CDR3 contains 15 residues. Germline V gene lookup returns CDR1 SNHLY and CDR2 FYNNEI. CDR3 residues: CASSSQDRGGDTQYF. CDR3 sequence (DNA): TGTGCCAGCAGCTCGCAGGACAGGGGAGGAGATACGCAGTATTTT.

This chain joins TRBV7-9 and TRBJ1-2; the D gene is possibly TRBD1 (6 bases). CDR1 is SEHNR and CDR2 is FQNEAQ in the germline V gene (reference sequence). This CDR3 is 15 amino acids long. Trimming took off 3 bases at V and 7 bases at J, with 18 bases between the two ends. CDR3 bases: TGTGCCAGCAGCTTGGCCGGACATGGAGGGGGTGGCTACACCTTC. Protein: CASSLAGHGGGGYTF.

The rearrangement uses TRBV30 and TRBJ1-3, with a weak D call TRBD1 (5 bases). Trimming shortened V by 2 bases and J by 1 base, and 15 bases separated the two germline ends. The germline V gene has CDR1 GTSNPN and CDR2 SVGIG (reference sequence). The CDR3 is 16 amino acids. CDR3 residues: CAWSTGRGVSGNTIYF. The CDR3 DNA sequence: TGTGCCTGGAGTACCGGACGGGGGGTTTCTGGAAACACCATATATTTT.

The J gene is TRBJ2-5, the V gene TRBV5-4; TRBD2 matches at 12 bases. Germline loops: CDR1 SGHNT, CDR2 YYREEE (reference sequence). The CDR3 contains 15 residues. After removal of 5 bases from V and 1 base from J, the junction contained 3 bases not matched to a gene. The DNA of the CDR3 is TGTGCCAGCAGGACTAGCGGGGGACTCCAAGAGACCCAGTACTTC. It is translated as CASRTSGGLQETQYF.

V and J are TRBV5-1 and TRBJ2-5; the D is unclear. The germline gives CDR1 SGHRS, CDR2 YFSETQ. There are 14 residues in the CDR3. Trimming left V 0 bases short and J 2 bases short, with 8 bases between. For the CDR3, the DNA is TGCGCCAGCAGCTTGGAGAGTAAGCAAGAGACCCAGTACTTC. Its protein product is CASSLESKQETQYF.

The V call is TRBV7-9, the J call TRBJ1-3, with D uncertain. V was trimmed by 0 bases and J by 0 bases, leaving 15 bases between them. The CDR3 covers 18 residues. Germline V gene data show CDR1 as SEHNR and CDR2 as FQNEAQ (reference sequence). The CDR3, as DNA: TGTGCCAGCAGCTTAGCCCCAGTTCGAGGTCCCTCTGGAAACACCATATATTTT. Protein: CASSLAPVRGPSGNTIYF.

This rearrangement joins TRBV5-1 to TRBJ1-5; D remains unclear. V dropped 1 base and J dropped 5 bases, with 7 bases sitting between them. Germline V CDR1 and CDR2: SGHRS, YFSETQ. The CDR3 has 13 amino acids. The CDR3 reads CASSLWVDQPQHF. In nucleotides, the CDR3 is TGCGCCAGCAGCTTGTGGGTGGATCAGCCCCAGCATTTT.

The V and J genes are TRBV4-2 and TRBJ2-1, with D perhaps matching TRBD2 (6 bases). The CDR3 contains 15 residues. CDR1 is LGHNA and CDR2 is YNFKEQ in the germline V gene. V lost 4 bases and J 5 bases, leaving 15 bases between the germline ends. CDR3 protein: CASSLRLEENNEQFF. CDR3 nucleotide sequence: TGTGCCAGCAGCCTTCGACTAGAGGAAAACAATGAGCAGTTCTTC.

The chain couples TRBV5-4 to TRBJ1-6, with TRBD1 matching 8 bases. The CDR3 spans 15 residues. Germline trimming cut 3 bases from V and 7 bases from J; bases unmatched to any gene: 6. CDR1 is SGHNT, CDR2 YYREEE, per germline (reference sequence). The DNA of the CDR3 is TGTGCCAGCAGCTCGGCAGGGGGCGGGAATTCACCCCTCCACTTT. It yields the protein CASSSAGGGNSPLHF.